The clone carrying this T cell receptor beta chain was seen a handful of times. Its specificity is unknown. This entry is derived from a study of T cell responses to AZD1222 COVID-19 vaccine. Germline V gene data show CDR1 as SGHRS and CDR2 as YFSETQ. CDR3 length equals 17 residues. Between the trimmed V and J ends, which lost 0 bases and 3 bases, there was a span of 18 bases. General study points: Samples come after the peak T cell response, not at day 14. CD4 TCRs associated with vaccination spanned spike, dominating at 160-218 and 743-854. Baseline seropositives among AZD1222 recipients totaled only 5 to 7. Possibly, clonal diversity was underestimated; donors were largely white British and included more females.

The data were produced by immunoSEQ multiplex PCR, yet TCRdb's version contains in-frame clones alone and is incomplete. The sample lists about 130,000 clones, 91% seen once, with about 1.9% in the top ten. The clonotype originates from an adult who received the AZD1222 COVID-19 vaccine. The source was peripheral blood, collected 28 days after the second AZD1222 dose. This chain connects TRBV5-1 to TRBJ1-2, with D unclear. The CDR3 DNA sequence: TGCGCCAGCAGCTTGGCCCAGACCCAGTCAAGGGACTATGGCTACACCTTC. It is translated as CASSLAQTQSRDYGYTF.